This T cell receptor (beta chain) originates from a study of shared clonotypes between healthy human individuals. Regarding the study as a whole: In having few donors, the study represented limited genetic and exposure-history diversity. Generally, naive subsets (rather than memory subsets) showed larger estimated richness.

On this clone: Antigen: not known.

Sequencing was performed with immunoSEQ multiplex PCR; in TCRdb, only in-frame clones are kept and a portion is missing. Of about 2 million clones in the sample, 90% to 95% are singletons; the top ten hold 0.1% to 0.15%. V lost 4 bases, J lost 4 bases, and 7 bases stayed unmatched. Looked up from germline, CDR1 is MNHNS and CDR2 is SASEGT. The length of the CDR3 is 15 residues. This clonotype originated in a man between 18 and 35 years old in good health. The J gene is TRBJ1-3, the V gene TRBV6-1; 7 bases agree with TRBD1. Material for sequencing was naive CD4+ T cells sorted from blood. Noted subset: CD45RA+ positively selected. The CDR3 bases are TGTGCCAGCAGTGTTATAACAGGGGCCGGAAACACCATATATTTT. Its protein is CASSVITGAGNTIYF.